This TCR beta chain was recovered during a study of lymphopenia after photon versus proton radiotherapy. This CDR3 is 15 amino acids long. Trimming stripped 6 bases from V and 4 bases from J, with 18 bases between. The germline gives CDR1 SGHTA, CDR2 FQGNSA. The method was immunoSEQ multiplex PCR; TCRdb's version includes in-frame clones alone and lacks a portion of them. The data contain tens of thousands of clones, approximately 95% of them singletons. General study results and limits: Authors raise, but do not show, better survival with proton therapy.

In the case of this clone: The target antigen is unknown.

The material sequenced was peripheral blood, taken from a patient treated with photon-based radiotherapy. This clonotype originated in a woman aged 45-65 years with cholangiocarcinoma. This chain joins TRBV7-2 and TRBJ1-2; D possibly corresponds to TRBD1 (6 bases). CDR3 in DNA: TGTGCCAGCAGGGAACCAGGGGCAGGATCCTATGGCTACACCTTC. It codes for CASREPGAGSYGYTF.